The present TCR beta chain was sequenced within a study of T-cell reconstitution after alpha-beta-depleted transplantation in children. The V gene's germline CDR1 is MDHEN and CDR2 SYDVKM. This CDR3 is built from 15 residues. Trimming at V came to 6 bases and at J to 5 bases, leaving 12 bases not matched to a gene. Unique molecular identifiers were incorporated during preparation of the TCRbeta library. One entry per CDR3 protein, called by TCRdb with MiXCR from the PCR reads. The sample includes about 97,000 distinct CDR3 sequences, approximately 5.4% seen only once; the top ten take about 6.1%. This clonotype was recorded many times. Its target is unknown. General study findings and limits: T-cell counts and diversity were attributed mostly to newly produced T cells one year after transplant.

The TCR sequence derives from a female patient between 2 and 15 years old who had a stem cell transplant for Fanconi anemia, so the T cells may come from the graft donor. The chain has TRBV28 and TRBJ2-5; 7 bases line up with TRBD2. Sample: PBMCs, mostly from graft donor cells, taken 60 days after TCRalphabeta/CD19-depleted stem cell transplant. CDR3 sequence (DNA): TGTGCCAGCAGGAACAGGTTCGGACTAGGGGAGACCCAGTACTTC. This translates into CASRNRFGLGETQYF.